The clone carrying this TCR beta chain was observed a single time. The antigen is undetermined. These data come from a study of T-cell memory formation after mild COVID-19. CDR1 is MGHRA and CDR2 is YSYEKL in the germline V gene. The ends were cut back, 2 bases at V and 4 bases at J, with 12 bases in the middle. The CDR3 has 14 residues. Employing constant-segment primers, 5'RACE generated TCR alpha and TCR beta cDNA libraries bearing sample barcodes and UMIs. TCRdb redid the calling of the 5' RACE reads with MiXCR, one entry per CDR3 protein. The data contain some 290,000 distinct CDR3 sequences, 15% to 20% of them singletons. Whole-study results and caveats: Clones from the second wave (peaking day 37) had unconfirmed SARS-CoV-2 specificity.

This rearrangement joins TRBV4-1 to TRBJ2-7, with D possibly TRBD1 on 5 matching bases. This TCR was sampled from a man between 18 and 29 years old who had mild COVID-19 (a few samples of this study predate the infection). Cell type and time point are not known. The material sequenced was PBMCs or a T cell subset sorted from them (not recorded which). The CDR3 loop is CASSQNTGLYEQYF. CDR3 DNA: TGCGCCAGCAGCCAAAATACAGGATTATACGAGCAGTACTTC.